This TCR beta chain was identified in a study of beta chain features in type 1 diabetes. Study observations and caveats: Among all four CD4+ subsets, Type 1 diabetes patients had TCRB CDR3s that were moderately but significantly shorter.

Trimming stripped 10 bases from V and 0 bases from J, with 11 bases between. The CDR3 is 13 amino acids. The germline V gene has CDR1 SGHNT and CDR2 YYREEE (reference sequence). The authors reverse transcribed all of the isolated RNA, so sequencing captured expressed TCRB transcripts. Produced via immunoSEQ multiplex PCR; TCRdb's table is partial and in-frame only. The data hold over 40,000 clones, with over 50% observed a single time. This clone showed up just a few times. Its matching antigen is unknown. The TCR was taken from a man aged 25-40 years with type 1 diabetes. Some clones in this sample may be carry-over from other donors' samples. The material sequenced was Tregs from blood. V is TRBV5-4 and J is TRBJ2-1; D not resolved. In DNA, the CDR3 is TGTGCCTTCGGTTCAAACTCCTACAATGAGCAGTTCTTC. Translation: CAFGSNSYNEQFF.